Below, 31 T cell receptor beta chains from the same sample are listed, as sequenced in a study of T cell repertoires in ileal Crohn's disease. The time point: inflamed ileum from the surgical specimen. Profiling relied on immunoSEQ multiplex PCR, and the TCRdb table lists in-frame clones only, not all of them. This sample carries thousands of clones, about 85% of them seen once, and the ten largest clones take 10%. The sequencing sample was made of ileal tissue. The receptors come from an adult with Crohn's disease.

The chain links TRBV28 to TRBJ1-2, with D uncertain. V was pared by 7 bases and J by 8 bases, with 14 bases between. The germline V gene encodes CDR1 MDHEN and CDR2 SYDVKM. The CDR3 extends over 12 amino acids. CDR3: CASTPRVGGYTF. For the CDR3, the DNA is TGTGCCAGCACCCCTAGGGTGGGCGGCTACACCTTC.

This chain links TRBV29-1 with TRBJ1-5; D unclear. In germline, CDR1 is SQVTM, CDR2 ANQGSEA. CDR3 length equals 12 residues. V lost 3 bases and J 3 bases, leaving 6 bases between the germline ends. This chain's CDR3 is CSVESFNQPQHF. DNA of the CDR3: TGCAGCGTTGAGTCCTTCAATCAGCCCCAGCATTTT.

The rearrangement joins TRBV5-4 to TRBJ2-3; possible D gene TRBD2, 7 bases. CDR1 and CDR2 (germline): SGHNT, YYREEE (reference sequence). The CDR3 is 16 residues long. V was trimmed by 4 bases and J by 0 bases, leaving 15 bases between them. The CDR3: CASSQPGGPSTDTQYF. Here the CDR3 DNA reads TGTGCCAGCAGCCAGCCCGGGGGGCCTAGCACAGATACGCAGTATTTT.

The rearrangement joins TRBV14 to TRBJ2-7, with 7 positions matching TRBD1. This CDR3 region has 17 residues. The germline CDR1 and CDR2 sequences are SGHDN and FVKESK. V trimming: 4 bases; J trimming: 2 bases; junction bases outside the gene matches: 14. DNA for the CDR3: TGTGCCAGCAGCCGAAATTCTGCGTGGGACAGTCCCTACGAGCAGTACTTC. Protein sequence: CASSRNSAWDSPYEQYF.

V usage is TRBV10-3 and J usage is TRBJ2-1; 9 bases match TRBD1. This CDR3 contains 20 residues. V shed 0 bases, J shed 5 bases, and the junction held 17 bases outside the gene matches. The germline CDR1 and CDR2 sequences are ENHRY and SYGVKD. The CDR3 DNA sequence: TGTGCCATCAGTGAGTCGGGGACTTTGGGACAGGGCAAAAAACACAATGAGCAGTTCTTC. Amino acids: CAISESGTLGQGKKHNEQFF.

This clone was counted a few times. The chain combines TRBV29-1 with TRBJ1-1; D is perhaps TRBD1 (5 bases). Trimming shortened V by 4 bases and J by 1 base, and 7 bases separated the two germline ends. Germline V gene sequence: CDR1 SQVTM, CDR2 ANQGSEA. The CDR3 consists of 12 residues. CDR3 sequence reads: CSVGTPNTEAFF. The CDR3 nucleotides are TGCAGCGTTGGGACACCGAACACTGAAGCTTTCTTT.

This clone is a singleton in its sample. CDR3 sequence reads: CASSRSGTGIGNTIYF. For the CDR3, the DNA is TGCGCCAGCAGCCGGAGCGGGACAGGGATTGGAAACACCATATATTTT. V gene TRBV4-1 combines with J gene TRBJ1-3; 9 nucleotides agree with TRBD1. Germline V CDR1 and CDR2: MGHRA, YSYEKL. After removal of 4 bases from V and 3 bases from J, the junction contained 7 bases not matched to a gene. The CDR3 has 16 residues.

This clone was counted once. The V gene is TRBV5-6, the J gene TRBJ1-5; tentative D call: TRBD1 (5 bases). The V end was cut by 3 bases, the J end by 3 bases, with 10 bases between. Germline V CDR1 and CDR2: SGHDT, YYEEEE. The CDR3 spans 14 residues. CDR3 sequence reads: CASSSGTTNQPQHF. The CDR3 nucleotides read TGTGCCAGCAGCTCCGGGACCACCAATCAGCCCCAGCATTTT.

CDR3 region: CASRVRSSGANVLTF. The CDR3, as DNA: TGTGCCAGCCGCGTTAGAAGCTCTGGGGCCAACGTCCTGACTTTC. The J gene is TRBJ2-6, the V gene TRBV6-1; D is unresolved. The CDR3 consists of 15 residues. Germline CDR1 is MNHNS and CDR2 is SASEGT. V dropped 8 bases and J dropped 0 bases, with 11 bases sitting between them.

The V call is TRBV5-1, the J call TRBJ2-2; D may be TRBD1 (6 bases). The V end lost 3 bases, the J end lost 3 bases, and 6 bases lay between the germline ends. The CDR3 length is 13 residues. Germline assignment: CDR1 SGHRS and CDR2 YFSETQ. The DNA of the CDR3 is TGCGCCAGCAGCTACAGGGACACCGGGGAGCTGTTTTTT. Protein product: CASSYRDTGELFF.

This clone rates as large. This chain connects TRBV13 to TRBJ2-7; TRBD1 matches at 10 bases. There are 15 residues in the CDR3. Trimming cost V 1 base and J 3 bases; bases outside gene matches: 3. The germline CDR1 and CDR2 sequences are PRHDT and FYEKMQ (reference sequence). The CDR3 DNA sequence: TGTGCCAGCAGCTTAGAGGGGACAGGGGACTACGAGCAGTACTTC. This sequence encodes CASSLEGTGDYEQYF.

The CDR3 coding sequence is TGTGCCAGCATCTCAGTAAGGGGAGCGGCTGAGCAGTTCTTC. Its protein product is CASISVRGAAEQFF. This chain joins TRBV5-5 and TRBJ2-1, with D perhaps given as TRBD1 or TRBD2 (5 bases each). V lost 6 bases and J 9 bases, leaving 19 bases between the germline ends. The germline V gene has CDR1 SGHKS and CDR2 YYEKEE (reference sequence). CDR3 length: 14 amino acids. The full variable domain, in which reference TRBV5-5 and TRBJ2-1 provide the parts outside the CDR3, is DAGVTQSPTHLIKTRGQQVTLRCSPISGHKSVSWYQQVLGQGPQFIFQYYEKEERGRGNFPDRFSARQFPNYSSELNVNALLLGDSALYLCASISVRGAAEQFFGPGTRLTVL.

The CDR3 DNA reads TGTGCCAGCAGCAAAGGAGGCCCACGCTATGGCTACACCTTC. Its protein is CASSKGGPRYGYTF. The V call is TRBV21-1, the J call TRBJ1-2. TRBV21-1 is a listed pseudogene. The CDR3 length is 14 residues.

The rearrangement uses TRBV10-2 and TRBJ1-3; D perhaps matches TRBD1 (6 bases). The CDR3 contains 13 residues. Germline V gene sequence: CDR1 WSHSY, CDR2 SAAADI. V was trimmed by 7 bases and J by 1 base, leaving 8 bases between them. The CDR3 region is CASTTGSGNTIYF. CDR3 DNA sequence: TGCGCCAGCACCACAGGGTCTGGAAACACCATATATTTT.

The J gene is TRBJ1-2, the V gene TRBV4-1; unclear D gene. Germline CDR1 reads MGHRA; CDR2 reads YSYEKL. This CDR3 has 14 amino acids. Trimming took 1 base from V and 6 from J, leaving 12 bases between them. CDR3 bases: TGCGCCAGCAGCCAAGTACCAGGAAGGCATGGCTACACCTTC. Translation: CASSQVPGRHGYTF.

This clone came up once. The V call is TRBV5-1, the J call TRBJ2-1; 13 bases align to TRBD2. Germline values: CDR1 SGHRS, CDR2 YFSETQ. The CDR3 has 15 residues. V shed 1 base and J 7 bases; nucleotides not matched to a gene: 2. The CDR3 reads CASSLKLAGGNEQFF. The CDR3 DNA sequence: TGCGCCAGCAGCTTGAAACTAGCGGGGGGGAATGAGCAGTTCTTC. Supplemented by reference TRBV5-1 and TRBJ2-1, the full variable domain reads KAGVTQTPRYLIKTRGQQVTLSCSPISGHRSVSWYQQTPGQGLQFLFEYFSETQRNKGNFPGRFSGRQFSNSRSEMNVSTLELGDSALYLCASSLKLAGGNEQFFGPGTRLTVL.

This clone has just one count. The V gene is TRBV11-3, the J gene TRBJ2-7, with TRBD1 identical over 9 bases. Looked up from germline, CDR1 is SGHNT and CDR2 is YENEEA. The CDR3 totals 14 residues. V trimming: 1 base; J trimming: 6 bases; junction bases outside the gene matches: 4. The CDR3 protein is CASSLGGQGVEQYF. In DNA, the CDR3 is TGTGCCAGCAGCTTAGGGGGACAGGGTGTCGAGCAGTACTTC.

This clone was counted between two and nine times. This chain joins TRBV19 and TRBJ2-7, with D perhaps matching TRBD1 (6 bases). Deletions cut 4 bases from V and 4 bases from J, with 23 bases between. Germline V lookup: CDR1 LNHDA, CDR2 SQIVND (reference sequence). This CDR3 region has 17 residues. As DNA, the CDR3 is TGTGCCAGTAGTAGAGTCCCCTGGGGGCTGGGACCATACGAGCAGTACTTC. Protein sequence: CASSRVPWGLGPYEQYF.

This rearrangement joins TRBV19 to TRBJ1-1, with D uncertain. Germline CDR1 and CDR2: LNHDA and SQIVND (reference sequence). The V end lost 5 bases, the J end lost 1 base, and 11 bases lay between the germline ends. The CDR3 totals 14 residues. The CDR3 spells CASSPTVENTEAFF. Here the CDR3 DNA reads TGTGCCAGTAGTCCCACAGTGGAGAACACTGAAGCTTTCTTT.

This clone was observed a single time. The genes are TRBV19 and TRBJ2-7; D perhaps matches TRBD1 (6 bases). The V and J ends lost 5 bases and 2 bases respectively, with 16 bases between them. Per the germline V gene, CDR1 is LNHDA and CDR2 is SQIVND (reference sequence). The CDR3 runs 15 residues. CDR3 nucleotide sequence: TGTGCCAGTAGTTCCCATACAGGGACCGCCTACGAGCAGTACTTC. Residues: CASSSHTGTAYEQYF.

In DNA, the CDR3 is TGTGCCAGCAGCCACCCAGGGCGGGCGGGCTACACTGAAGCTTTCTTT. Residues: CASSHPGRAGYTEAFF. The chain links TRBV4-2 to TRBJ1-1; TRBD1 is a possible D gene (5 bases). V was trimmed by 3 bases and J by 3 bases, leaving 17 bases between them. This CDR3 has 16 amino acids. Per germline, CDR1 LGHNA and CDR2 YNFKEQ.

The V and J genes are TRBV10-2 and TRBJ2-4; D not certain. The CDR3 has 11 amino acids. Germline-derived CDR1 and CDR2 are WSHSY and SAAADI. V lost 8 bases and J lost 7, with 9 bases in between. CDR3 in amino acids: CASRVGNIQYF. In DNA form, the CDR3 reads TGCGCCAGCCGGGTGGGGAACATTCAGTACTTC.

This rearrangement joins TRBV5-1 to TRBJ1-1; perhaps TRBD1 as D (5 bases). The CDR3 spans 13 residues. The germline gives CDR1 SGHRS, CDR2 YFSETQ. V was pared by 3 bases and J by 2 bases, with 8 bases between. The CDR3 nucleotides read TGCGCCAGCAGCTCGGACACAAACACTGAAGCTTTCTTT. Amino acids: CASSSDTNTEAFF. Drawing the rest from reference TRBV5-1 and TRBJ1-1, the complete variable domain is KAGVTQTPRYLIKTRGQQVTLSCSPISGHRSVSWYQQTPGQGLQFLFEYFSETQRNKGNFPGRFSGRQFSNSRSEMNVSTLELGDSALYLCASSSDTNTEAFFGQGTRLTVV.

The CDR3 DNA sequence: TGCGCCAGCAGCCCCGACCGCTACGAGCAGTACTTC. It is translated as CASSPDRYEQYF. The chain uses TRBV5-1 and TRBJ2-7; D is unclear. The CDR3 runs 12 residues. Trimming took 4 bases from V and 3 from J, leaving 8 bases between them. The germline gives CDR1 SGHRS, CDR2 YFSETQ.

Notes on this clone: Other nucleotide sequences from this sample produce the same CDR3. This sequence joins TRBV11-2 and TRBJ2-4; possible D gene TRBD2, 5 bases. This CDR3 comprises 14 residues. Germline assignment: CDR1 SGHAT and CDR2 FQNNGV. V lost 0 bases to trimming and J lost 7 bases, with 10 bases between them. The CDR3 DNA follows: TGTGCCAGCAGCTTAGATGGAGGTCGGAACATTCAGTACTTC. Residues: CASSLDGGRNIQYF.

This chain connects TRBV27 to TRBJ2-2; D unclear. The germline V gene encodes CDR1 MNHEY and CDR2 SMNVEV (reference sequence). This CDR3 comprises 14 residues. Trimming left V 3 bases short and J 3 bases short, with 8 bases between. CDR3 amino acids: CASSFRDYTGELFF. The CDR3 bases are TGTGCCAGCAGTTTTAGGGATTACACCGGGGAGCTGTTTTTT.

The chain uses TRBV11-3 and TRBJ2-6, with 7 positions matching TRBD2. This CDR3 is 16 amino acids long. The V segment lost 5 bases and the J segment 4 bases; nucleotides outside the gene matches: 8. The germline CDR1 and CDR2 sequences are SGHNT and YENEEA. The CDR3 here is CASSPGEGLGANVLTF. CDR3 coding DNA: TGTGCCAGCAGCCCCGGGGAGGGGTTGGGGGCCAACGTCCTGACTTTC. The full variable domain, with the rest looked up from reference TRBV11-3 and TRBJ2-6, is EAGVVQSPRYKIIEKKQPVAFWCNPISGHNTLYWYLQNLGQGPELLIRYENEEAVDDSQLPKDRFSAERLKGVDSTLKIQPAELGDSAVYLCASSPGEGLGANVLTFGAGSRLTVL.

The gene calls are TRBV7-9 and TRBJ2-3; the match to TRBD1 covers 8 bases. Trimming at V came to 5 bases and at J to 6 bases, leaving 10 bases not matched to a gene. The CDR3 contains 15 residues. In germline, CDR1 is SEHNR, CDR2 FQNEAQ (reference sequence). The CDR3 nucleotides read TGTGCCAGCAGCCCGGTGGACAGGGTGGGTGATACGCAGTATTTT. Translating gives CASSPVDRVGDTQYF.

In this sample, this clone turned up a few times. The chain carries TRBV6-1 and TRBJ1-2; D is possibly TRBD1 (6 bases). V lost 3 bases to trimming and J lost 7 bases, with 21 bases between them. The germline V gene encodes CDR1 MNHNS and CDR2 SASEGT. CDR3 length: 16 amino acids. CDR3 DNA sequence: TGTGCCAGCAGTGACACAGGGATTCGCATTTCTAGTGGCTACACCTTC. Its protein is CASSDTGIRISSGYTF.

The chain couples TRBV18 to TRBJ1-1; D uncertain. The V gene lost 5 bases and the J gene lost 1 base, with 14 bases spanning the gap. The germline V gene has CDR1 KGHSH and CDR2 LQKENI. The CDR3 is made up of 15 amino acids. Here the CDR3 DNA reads TGTGCCAGCTCATCCCTGTCAGCCCAGAACACTGAAGCTTTCTTT. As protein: CASSSLSAQNTEAFF.

DNA for the CDR3: TGCGCCAGCAGTTTATCAGGACAAATCCAAGAGACCCAGTACTTC. It translates to CASSLSGQIQETQYF. The V and J genes are TRBV5-1 and TRBJ2-5, with D perhaps matching TRBD1 (5 bases). The CDR3 spans 15 residues. Per the germline V gene, CDR1 is SGHRS and CDR2 is YFSETQ. Trimming pared 5 bases from V and 1 base from J, leaving 15 bases between.